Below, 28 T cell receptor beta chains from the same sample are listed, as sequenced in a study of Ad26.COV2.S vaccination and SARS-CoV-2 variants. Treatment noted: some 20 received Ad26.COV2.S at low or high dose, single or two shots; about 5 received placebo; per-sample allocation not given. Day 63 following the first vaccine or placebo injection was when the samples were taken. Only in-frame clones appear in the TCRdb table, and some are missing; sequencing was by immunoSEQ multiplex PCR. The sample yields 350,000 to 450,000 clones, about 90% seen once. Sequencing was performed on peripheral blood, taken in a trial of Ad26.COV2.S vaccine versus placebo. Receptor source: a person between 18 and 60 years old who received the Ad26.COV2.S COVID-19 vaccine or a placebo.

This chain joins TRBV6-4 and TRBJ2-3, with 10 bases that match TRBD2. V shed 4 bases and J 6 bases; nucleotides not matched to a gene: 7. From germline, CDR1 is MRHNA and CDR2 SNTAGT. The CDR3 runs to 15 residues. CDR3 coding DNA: TGTGCCAGCAGTGGCCTAGCGGGGGCGACTGATACGCAGTATTTT. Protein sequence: CASSGLAGATDTQYF.

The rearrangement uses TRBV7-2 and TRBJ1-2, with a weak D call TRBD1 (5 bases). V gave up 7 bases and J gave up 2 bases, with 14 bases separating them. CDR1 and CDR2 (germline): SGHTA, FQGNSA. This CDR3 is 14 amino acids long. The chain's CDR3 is CASTLVAGNYGYTF. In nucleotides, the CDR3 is TGTGCCAGCACCCTCGTAGCAGGGAACTATGGCTACACCTTC.

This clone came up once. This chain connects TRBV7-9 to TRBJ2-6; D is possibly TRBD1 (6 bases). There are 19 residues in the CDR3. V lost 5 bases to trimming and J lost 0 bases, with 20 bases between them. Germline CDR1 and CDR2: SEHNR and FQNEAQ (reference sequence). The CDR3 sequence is CASSQTLQGLTSGANVLTF. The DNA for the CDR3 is TGTGCCAGCAGCCAAACTCTCCAGGGGCTGACCTCTGGGGCCAACGTCCTGACTTTC.

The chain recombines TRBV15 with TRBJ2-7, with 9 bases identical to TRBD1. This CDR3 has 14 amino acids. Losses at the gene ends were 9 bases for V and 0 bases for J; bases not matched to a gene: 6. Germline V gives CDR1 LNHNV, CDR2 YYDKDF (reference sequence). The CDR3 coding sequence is TGTGCCACGGAGGACAGGGGAGGCTCCTACGAGCAGTACTTC. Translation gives CATEDRGGSYEQYF.

The DNA of the CDR3 is TGTGCCAGCAGCCGACAGGGGGGAGATACGCAGTATTTT. It encodes CASSRQGGDTQYF. The chain has TRBV7-8 and TRBJ2-3, with 9 bases aligning to TRBD1. Germline V gene data show CDR1 as SGHVS and CDR2 as FQNEAQ. Trimming at V came to 5 bases and at J to 5 bases, leaving 2 bases not matched to a gene. The CDR3 contains 13 residues.

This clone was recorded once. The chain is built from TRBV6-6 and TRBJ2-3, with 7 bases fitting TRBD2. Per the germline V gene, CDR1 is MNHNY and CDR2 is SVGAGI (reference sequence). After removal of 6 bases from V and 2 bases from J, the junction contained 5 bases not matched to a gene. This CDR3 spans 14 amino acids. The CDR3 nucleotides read TGTGCCAGCAGGAGGCTAGCGGACACAGATACGCAGTATTTT. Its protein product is CASRRLADTDTQYF.

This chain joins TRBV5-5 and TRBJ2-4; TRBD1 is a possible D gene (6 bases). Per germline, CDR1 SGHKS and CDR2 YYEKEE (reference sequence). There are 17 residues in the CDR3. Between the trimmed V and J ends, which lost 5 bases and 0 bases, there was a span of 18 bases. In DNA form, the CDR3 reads TGTGCCAGCAGGCAAACACAGGGTTCCTTAGCCAAAAACATTCAGTACTTC. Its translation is CASRQTQGSLAKNIQYF. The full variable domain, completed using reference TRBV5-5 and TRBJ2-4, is DAGVTQSPTHLIKTRGQQVTLRCSPISGHKSVSWYQQVLGQGPQFIFQYYEKEERGRGNFPDRFSARQFPNYSSELNVNALLLGDSALYLCASRQTQGSLAKNIQYFGAGTRLSVL.

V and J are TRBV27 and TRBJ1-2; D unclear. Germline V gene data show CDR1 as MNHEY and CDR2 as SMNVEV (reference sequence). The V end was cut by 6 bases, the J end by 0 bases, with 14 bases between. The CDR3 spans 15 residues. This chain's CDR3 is CASRLRTLTNYGYTF. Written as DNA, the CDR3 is TGTGCCAGCAGGTTACGGACTCTTACTAACTATGGCTACACCTTC.

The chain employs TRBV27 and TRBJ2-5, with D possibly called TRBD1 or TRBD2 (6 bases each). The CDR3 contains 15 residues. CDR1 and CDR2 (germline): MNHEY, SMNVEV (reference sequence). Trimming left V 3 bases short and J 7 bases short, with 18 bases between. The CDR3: CASSFSITGRGTQYF. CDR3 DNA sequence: TGTGCCAGCAGTTTCTCAATCACAGGGCGGGGGACCCAGTACTTC.

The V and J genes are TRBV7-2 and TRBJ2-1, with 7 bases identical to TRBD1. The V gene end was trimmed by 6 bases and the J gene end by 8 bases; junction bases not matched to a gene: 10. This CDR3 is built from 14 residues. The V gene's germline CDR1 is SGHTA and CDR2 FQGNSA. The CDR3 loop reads CASSQTTGYDEQFF. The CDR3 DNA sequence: TGTGCCAGCAGTCAAACGACAGGGTACGATGAGCAGTTCTTC.

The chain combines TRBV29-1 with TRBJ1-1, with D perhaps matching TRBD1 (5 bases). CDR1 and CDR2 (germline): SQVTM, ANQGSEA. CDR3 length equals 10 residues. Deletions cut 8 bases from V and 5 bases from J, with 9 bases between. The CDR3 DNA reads TGCAGCCCCCAGGGTACTGAAGCTTTCTTT. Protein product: CSPQGTEAFF.

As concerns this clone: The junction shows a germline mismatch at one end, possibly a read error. In nucleotides, the CDR3 is TGCAGTGCTAGCCGGGACAGGGAAAACTTC. Encoded protein: CSASRDRENF. The chain employs TRBV20-1 and TRBJ2-7, with TRBD1 matching 9 bases. CDR3 length: 10 residues. Germline CDR1 reads DFQATT; CDR2 reads SNEGSKA (reference sequence).

CDR3 protein: CASSSTGTGVYEQYF. The DNA for the CDR3 is TGTGCCAGCAGCTCCACCGGGACAGGGGTTTACGAGCAGTACTTC. The chain has TRBV28 and TRBJ2-7; 10 bases map to TRBD1. Germline-derived CDR1 and CDR2 are MDHEN and SYDVKM. CDR3 length: 15 amino acids. V was clipped by 6 bases and J by 4 bases; unmatched bases: 9.

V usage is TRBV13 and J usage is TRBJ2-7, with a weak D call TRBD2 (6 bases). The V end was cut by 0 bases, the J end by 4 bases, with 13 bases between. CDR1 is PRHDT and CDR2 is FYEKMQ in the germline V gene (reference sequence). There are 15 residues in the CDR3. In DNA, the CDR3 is TGTGCCAGCAGCTTAGGCCTTCCAGGGAGGTACGAGCAGTACTTC. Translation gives CASSLGLPGRYEQYF.

CDR3 protein: CASSPVGGNQETQYF. The CDR3, as DNA: TGTGCCAGCAGCCCGGTCGGGGGGAACCAAGAGACCCAGTACTTC. V usage is TRBV11-1 and J usage is TRBJ2-5, with 7 bases identical to TRBD2. The V and J ends lost 5 bases and 0 bases, in that order; junction bases with no gene match: 6. CDR3 length: 15 amino acids. CDR1 SGHAT and CDR2 FQDESV come from the germline V gene (reference sequence). Based on the CDR3 plus reference TRBV11-1 and TRBJ2-5, the full variable domain is EAEVAQSPRYKITEKSQAVAFWCDPISGHATLYWYRQILGQGPELLVQFQDESVVDDSQLPKDRFSAERLKGVDSTLKIQPAELGDSAMYLCASSPVGGNQETQYFGPGTRLLVL.

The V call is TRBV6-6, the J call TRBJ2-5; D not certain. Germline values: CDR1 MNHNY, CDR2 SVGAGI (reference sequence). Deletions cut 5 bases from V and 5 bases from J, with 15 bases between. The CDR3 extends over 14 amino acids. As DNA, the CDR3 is TGTGCCAGCAGTCTCACCCCAGGATATGAGACCCAGTACTTC. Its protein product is CASSLTPGYETQYF.

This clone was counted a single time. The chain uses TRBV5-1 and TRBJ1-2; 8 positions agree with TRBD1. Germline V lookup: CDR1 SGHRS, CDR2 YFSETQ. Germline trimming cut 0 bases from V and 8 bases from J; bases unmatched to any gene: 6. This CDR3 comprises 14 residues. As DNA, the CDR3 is TGCGCCAGCAGCTTGGCCCCAGGGGGCATCGGCTACACCTTC. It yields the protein CASSLAPGGIGYTF. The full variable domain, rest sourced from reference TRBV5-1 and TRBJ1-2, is KAGVTQTPRYLIKTRGQQVTLSCSPISGHRSVSWYQQTPGQGLQFLFEYFSETQRNKGNFPGRFSGRQFSNSRSEMNVSTLELGDSALYLCASSLAPGGIGYTFGSGTRLTVV.

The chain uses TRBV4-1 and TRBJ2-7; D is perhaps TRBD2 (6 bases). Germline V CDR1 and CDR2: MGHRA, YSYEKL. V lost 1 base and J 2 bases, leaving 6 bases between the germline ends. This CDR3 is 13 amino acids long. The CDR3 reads CASSQGTTYEQYF. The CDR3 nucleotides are TGCGCCAGCAGCCAAGGGACTACCTACGAGCAGTACTTC.

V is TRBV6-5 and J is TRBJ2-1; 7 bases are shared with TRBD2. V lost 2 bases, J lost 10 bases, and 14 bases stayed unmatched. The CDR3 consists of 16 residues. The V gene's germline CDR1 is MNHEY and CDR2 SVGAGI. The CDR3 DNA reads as TGTGCCAGCAGTTACGGGTTGCGGGGGAGGACGGGCGAGCAGTTCTTC. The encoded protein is CASSYGLRGRTGEQFF.

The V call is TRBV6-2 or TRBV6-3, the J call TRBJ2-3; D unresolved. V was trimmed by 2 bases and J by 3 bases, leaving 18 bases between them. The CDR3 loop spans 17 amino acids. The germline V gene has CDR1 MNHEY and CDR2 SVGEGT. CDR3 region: CASSYESTGYKTDTQYF. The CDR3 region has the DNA TGTGCCAGCAGTTACGAGTCGACCGGGTATAAAACAGATACGCAGTATTTT.

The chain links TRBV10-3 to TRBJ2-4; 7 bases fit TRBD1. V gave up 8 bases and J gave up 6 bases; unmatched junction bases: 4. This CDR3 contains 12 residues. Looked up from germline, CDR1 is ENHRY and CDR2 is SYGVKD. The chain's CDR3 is CAIPRTGNIQYF. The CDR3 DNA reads TGTGCCATCCCCAGGACAGGAAACATTCAGTACTTC.

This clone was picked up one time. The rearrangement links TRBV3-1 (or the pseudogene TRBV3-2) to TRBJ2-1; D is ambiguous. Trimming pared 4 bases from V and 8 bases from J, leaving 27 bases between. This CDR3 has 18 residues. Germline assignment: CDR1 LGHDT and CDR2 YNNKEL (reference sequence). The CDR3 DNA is TGTGCCAGCAGCCCTAAAGATCCCGACCGCTTTCGCCCGCATGAGCAGTTCTTC. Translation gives CASSPKDPDRFRPHEQFF.

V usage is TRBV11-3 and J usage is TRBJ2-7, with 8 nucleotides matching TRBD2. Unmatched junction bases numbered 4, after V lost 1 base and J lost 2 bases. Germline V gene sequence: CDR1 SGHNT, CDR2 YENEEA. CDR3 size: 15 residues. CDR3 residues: CASSLASGGPYEQYF. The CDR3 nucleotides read TGTGCCAGCAGCTTAGCCTCGGGGGGGCCCTACGAGCAGTACTTC.

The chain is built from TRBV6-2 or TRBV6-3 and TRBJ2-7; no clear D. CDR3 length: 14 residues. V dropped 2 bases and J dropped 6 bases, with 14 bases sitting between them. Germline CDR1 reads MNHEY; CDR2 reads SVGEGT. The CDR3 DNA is TGTGCCAGCAGTTACATCCTAGTACGGTTCGAGCAGTACTTC. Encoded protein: CASSYILVRFEQYF.

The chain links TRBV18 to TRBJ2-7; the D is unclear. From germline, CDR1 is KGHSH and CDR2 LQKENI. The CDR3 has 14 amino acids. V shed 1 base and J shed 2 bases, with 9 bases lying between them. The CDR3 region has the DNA TGTGCCAGCTCACCACGGTCTTCAACCTACGAGCAGTACTTC. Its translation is CASSPRSSTYEQYF.

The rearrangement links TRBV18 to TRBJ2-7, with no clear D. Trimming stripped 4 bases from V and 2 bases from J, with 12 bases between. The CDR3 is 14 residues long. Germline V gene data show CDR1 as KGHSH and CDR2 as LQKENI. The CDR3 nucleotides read TGTGCCAGCTCACTCCACCCCGACCCCTACGAGCAGTACTTC. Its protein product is CASSLHPDPYEQYF.

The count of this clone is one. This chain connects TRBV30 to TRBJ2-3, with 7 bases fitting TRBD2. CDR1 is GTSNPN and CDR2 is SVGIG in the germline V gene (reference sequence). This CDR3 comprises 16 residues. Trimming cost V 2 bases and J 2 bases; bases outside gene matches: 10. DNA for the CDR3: TGTGCCTGGAGTCGCGTCCCTAGCGGACTCACAGATACGCAGTATTTT. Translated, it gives CAWSRVPSGLTDTQYF. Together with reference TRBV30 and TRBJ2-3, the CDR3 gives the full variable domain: SQTIHQWPATLVQPVGSPLSLECTVEGTSNPNLYWYRQAAGRGLQLLFYSVGIGQISSEVPQNLSASRPQDRQFILSSKKLLLSDSGFYLCAWSRVPSGLTDTQYFGPGTRLTVL.

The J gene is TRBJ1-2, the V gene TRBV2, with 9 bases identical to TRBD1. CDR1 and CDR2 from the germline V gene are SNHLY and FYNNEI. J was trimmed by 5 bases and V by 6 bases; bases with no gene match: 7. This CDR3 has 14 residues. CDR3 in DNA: TGTGCCAGCAGGGAAACCGGGACAGGGTATGGCTACACCTTC. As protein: CASRETGTGYGYTF.